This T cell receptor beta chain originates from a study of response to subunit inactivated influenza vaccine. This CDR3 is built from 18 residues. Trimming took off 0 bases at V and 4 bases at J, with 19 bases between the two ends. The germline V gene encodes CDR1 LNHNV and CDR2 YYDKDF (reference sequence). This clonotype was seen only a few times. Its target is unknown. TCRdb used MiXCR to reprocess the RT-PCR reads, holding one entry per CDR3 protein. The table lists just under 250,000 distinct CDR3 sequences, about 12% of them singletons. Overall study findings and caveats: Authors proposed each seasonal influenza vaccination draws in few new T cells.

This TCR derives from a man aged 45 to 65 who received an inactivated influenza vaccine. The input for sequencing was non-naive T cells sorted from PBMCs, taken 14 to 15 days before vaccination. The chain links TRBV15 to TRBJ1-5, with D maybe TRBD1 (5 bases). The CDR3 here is CATSRDSWGREGNQPQHF. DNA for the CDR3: TGTGCCACCAGCAGAGACTCATGGGGGAGGGAGGGGAATCAGCCCCAGCATTTT.